The clone carrying this T cell receptor beta chain has only a few counts. The antigen is not known. The data derive from a study of blood T cells in healthy people across ages. The CDR3 covers 16 residues. J gave up 8 bases and V 6 bases, and 8 bases lay outside the gene matches. CDR1 and CDR2 from the germline V gene are ENHRY and SYGVKD. Sample-barcoded 5' priming and a J-beta primer mix drove a second PCR of 7 to 11 cycles. All samples yielded 2.5 million or more CDR3-containing paired-end reads. TCRdb reprocessed the 5' RACE reads via MiXCR and lists one record per CDR3 protein. The sample holds over 950,000 distinct CDR3 sequences, around two fifths seen once. Study-wide points: It was not possible, with unsorted PBMCs, to conclusively compare naive and antigen-experienced cells.

The receptor was isolated from a man aged 18 to 30 in good health. This chain connects TRBV10-3 to TRBJ2-1; the match to TRBD2 covers 15 bases. The material sequenced was blood. CDR3 region: CAIRTGTSGGWDEQFF. DNA for the CDR3: TGTGCCATCAGAACCGGGACTAGCGGGGGGTGGGATGAGCAGTTCTTC.